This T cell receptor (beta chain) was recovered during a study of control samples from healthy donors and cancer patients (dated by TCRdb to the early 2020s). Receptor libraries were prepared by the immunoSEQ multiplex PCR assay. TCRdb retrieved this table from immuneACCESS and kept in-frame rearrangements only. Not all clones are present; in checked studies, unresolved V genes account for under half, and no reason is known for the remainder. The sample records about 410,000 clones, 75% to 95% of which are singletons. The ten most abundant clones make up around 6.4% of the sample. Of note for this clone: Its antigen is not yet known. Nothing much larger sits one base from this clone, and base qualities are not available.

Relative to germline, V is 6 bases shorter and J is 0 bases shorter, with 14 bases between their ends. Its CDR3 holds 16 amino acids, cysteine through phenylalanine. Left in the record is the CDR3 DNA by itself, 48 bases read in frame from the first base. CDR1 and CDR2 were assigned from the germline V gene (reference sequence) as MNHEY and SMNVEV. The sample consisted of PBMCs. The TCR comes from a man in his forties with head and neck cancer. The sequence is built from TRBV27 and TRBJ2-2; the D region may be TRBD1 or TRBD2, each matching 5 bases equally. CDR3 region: CASSPVGTTNTGELFF. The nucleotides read TGTGCCAGCAGCCCCGTGGGGACCACGAACACCGGGGAGCTGTTTTTT.